Below, 32 T cell receptor beta chains from the same sample are listed, as sequenced in a study of control samples from healthy donors and cancer patients. Using immunoSEQ multiplex PCR, the repertoire was profiled, and TCRdb retains in-frame clones only, with some absent. The sample contains 24,000 or so clones, approximately 91% of which appear only once. The sequenced material came from PBMCs. These receptors were collected from a man aged 45 to 65 with lung cancer.

This clone was seen a single time. This chain links TRBV7-3 with TRBJ2-1; D remains ambiguous. Trimming took off 1 base at V and 4 bases at J, with 8 bases between the two ends. The CDR3 loop spans 14 amino acids. Looked up from germline, CDR1 is SGHTA and CDR2 is FQGTGA. CDR3 DNA: TGTGCCAGCAGCTTAAACCTCATTTACAATGAGCAGTTCTTC. This codes for CASSLNLIYNEQFF.

The V call is TRBV7-2, the J call TRBJ1-5; no clear D gene. Trimming removed 5 bases from V and 3 bases from J, with 14 bases in between. The CDR3 runs 15 residues. Germline lookup yields CDR1 SGHTA and CDR2 FQGNSA. CDR3 protein: CASSLVGGSNQPQHF. The DNA for the CDR3 is TGTGCCAGCAGCCTAGTGGGCGGTTCCAATCAGCCCCAGCATTTT.

The CDR3, as DNA: TGTGCCAGCAGTTTCTCAGACTCTACGCAGTATTTT. Its protein product is CASSFSDSTQYF. The rearrangement links TRBV12-3 or TRBV12-4 to TRBJ2-3; D not resolved. The CDR3 is 12 residues long. V shed 3 bases and J shed 8 bases, with 9 bases lying between them.

The genes are TRBV9 and TRBJ1-1; D might be TRBD1 (6 bases). From germline, CDR1 is SGDLS and CDR2 YYNGEE. V dropped 0 bases and J dropped 3 bases, with 12 bases sitting between them. This CDR3 region has 15 residues. In DNA form, the CDR3 reads TGTGCCAGCAGCGTAGTCTGGGGGCCGGACACTGAAGCTTTCTTT. This sequence encodes CASSVVWGPDTEAFF.

The V gene is TRBV28, the J gene TRBJ2-6; D gene unclear. The V end lost 4 bases, the J end lost 0 bases, and 10 bases lay between the germline ends. The CDR3 is 16 residues long. Germline V gene lookup returns CDR1 MDHEN and CDR2 SYDVKM. In DNA, the CDR3 is TGTGCCAGCAGTTCCTTGCAGGTCTCTGGGGCCAACGTCCTGACTTTC. As protein: CASSSLQVSGANVLTF. Combining the CDR3 with reference TRBV28 and TRBJ2-6 gives the whole variable domain DVKVTQSSRYLVKRTGEKVFLECVQDMDHENMFWYRQDPGLGLRLIYFSYDVKMKEKGDIPEGYSVSREKKERFSLILESASTNQTSMYLCASSSLQVSGANVLTFGAGSRLTVL.

V is TRBV5-5 and J is TRBJ1-5; D not certain. Per the germline V gene, CDR1 is SGHKS and CDR2 is YYEKEE (reference sequence). There are 15 residues in the CDR3. V was trimmed by 4 bases and J by 4 bases, leaving 15 bases between them. CDR3 bases: TGTGCCAGCAGCCCTGGGGTTGGGTATAATCAGCCCCAGCATTTT. It is translated as CASSPGVGYNQPQHF.

This rearrangement joins TRBV3-1 (or the pseudogene TRBV3-2) to TRBJ2-1, with 9 bases matching TRBD2. Looked up from germline, CDR1 is LGHDT and CDR2 is YNNKEL (reference sequence). The length of the CDR3 is 16 residues. Trimming removed 4 bases from V and 2 bases from J; junction bases left unmatched: 6. CDR3 nucleotides: TGTGCCAGCAGCCTACCGGGACTAGCCGCCTACAATGAGCAGTTCTTC. It codes for CASSLPGLAAYNEQFF.

The rearrangement uses TRBV28 and TRBJ1-1, with D hard to call. V was clipped by 5 bases and J by 2 bases, with 12 bases between them. The germline gives CDR1 MDHEN, CDR2 SYDVKM. This CDR3 region has 14 residues. The CDR3: CASSRSHTNTEAFF. DNA for the CDR3: TGTGCCAGCAGTCGAAGTCACACCAACACTGAAGCTTTCTTT.

In its sample, this clone was seen once. V usage is TRBV10-3 and J usage is TRBJ1-5; D is possibly TRBD1 (5 bases). CDR3 size: 16 residues. CDR1 is ENHRY, CDR2 SYGVKD, per germline. V was clipped by 2 bases and J by 2 bases, with 13 bases between them. Here the CDR3 reads CAISEQGEVGNQPQHF. Here the CDR3 DNA reads TGTGCCATCAGTGAGCAGGGAGAAGTTGGCAATCAGCCCCAGCATTTT.

J is TRBJ2-7 and V is TRBV5-4; D possibly corresponds to TRBD1 (5 bases). Germline V lookup: CDR1 SGHNT, CDR2 YYREEE (reference sequence). V was trimmed by 0 bases and J by 4 bases, leaving 14 bases between them. CDR3 size: 15 residues. This chain's CDR3 is CASSLGGGRLYEQYF. DNA of the CDR3: TGTGCCAGCAGCTTGGGGGGCGGACGTTTATACGAGCAGTACTTC.

The chain is built from TRBV19 and TRBJ2-2; tentatively, D is TRBD1 (5 bases). Trimming removed 1 base at V and 6 bases at J, with 12 bases between. Per germline, CDR1 LNHDA and CDR2 SQIVND (reference sequence). The CDR3 extends over 15 amino acids. Written as DNA, the CDR3 is TGTGCCAGTAGTATAGTTGACAGCCTGGCCGGGGAGCTGTTTTTT. Its protein is CASSIVDSLAGELFF.

The chain couples TRBV7-9 to TRBJ2-7; 13 nucleotides align to TRBD2. The CDR3 length is 16 residues. Germline CDR1 reads SEHNR; CDR2 reads FQNEAQ (reference sequence). Unmatched junction bases numbered 10, after V lost 5 bases and J lost 6 bases. Here the CDR3 reads CASSPPGTSGVVEQYF. CDR3 DNA sequence: TGTGCCAGCAGCCCTCCCGGGACTAGCGGGGTTGTCGAGCAGTACTTC.

The chain combines TRBV12-3 or TRBV12-4 with TRBJ2-5; tentative D call: TRBD2 (6 bases). This CDR3 region has 11 residues. V gave up 9 bases and J gave up 5 bases, with 10 bases separating them. CDR3 DNA sequence: TGTGCCAGTGGGGGGTCGGAGACCCAGTACTTC. Its protein product is CASGGSETQYF.

The chain uses TRBV3-1 (or the pseudogene TRBV3-2) and TRBJ1-1; 9 bases are shared with TRBD1. This CDR3 is 16 amino acids long. The V and J ends lost 1 base and 5 bases, in that order; junction bases with no gene match: 8. Per the germline V gene, CDR1 is LGHDT and CDR2 is YNNKEL (reference sequence). CDR3 nucleotides: TGTGCCAGCAGCCAAGCTGCGATTGACAGGGGGACTGAAGCTTTCTTT. Protein sequence: CASSQAAIDRGTEAFF.

The CDR3 sequence is CASSPGRFVTDTQYF. In DNA form, the CDR3 reads TGTGCCAGCAGTCCCGGCAGGTTCGTCACAGATACGCAGTATTTT. The chain recombines TRBV6-6 with TRBJ2-3; no definite D call. There are 15 residues in the CDR3. Germline CDR1 and CDR2: MNHNY and SVGAGI (reference sequence). V was trimmed by 5 bases and J by 2 bases, leaving 14 bases between them.

CDR3 loop: CASRGGLSTDTQYF. In DNA form, the CDR3 reads TGCGCCAGCAGGGGGGGCCTCAGCACAGATACGCAGTATTTT. J is TRBJ2-3 and V is TRBV10-2; D could derive from TRBD1 or TRBD2 (6 bases each). Germline assignment: CDR1 WSHSY and CDR2 SAAADI. Trimming took 6 bases from V and 0 from J, leaving 10 bases between them. The CDR3 consists of 14 residues.

The chain couples TRBV7-2 to TRBJ2-1, with a tentative D call TRBD1 (6 bases). Germline-derived CDR1 and CDR2 are SGHTA and FQGNSA. The germline V and J ends were trimmed by 5 bases and 5 bases, with 13 bases remaining between them. CDR3 length: 14 amino acids. The CDR3 here is CASSRQGLDNEQFF. For the CDR3, the DNA is TGTGCCAGCAGCCGGCAGGGGTTGGACAATGAGCAGTTCTTC.

The chain uses TRBV7-9 and TRBJ1-2; 12 bases match TRBD1. Germline trimming cut 4 bases from V and 10 bases from J; bases unmatched to any gene: 10. CDR1 SEHNR and CDR2 FQNEAQ come from the germline V gene (reference sequence). The CDR3 extends over 15 amino acids. The CDR3 nucleotides are TGTGCCAGCAGCTCGTCCGGGACAGGGGGCGTCGTCTACACCTTC. Translation gives CASSSSGTGGVVYTF.

This clone was observed once. The V call is TRBV2, the J call TRBJ1-1, with 7 bases that match TRBD1. V shed 9 bases, J shed 5 bases, and the junction held 6 bases outside the gene matches. This CDR3 has 12 amino acids. Germline lookup yields CDR1 SNHLY and CDR2 FYNNEI. The CDR3 reads CASRTGGTEAFF. CDR3 coding DNA: TGTGCCAGTCGGACAGGAGGTACTGAAGCTTTCTTT.

V gene TRBV9 combines with J gene TRBJ2-3; D is uncertain. Deletions cut 6 bases from V and 6 bases from J, with 14 bases between. Germline V CDR1 and CDR2: SGDLS, YYNGEE. The CDR3 covers 13 residues. CDR3 coding DNA: TGTGCCAGCACCGCGGACCTGCGGGATACGCAGTATTTT. This gives the protein CASTADLRDTQYF.

CDR3 bases: TGTGCCAGCAGCTTCCAGGGATCTCAGGCGACAGATACGCAGTATTTT. Protein: CASSFQGSQATDTQYF. This rearrangement joins TRBV7-3 to TRBJ2-3; maybe TRBD1 (5 bases). Trimming removed 3 bases at V and 3 bases at J, with 16 bases between. The CDR3 has 16 amino acids. Per the germline V gene, CDR1 is SGHTA and CDR2 is FQGTGA.

The chain joins TRBV10-3 to TRBJ2-3, with D perhaps TRBD2 (6 bases). Trimming left V 10 bases short and J 2 bases short, with 13 bases between. This CDR3 has 13 residues. Germline CDR1 is ENHRY and CDR2 is SYGVKD. CDR3 nucleotide sequence: TGTGCCACAAAAGGGAGGAACACAGATACGCAGTATTTT. Protein: CATKGRNTDTQYF.

V is TRBV15 and J is TRBJ1-6; D may be TRBD1 (6 bases). The germline V gene encodes CDR1 LNHNV and CDR2 YYDKDF (reference sequence). The CDR3 contains 15 residues. V was trimmed by 0 bases and J by 7 bases, leaving 10 bases between them. The CDR3 loop is CATSREGAINSPLHF. The CDR3 region has the DNA TGTGCCACCAGCAGAGAGGGGGCGATAAATTCACCCCTCCACTTT.

DNA for the CDR3: TGTGCCAGTAGGACCGAGGGACGGTCTAGCAATCAGCCCCAGCATTTT. It encodes CASRTEGRSSNQPQHF. This chain links TRBV19 with TRBJ1-5; D might be TRBD1 (5 bases). V was clipped by 6 bases and J by 0 bases, with 15 bases between them. Germline V gene sequence: CDR1 LNHDA, CDR2 SQIVND (reference sequence). The length of the CDR3 is 16 residues.

V usage is TRBV2 and J usage is TRBJ1-1; unclear D gene. CDR1 is SNHLY, CDR2 FYNNEI, per germline. This CDR3 spans 15 amino acids. The germline V and J ends were trimmed by 4 bases and 0 bases, with 12 bases remaining between them. The CDR3 DNA sequence: TGTGCCAGCAGTGTGTACGGGCCCCTGAACACTGAAGCTTTCTTT. It encodes CASSVYGPLNTEAFF.

This chain uses TRBV7-3 with TRBJ2-7; D might be TRBD2 (7 bases). The germline V gene encodes CDR1 SGHTA and CDR2 FQGTGA. Trimming took 8 bases from V and 2 from J, leaving 19 bases between them. CDR3 length: 15 residues. CDR3: CASSLLGGPPYEQYF. In DNA form, the CDR3 reads TGTGCCAGCTCTCTGCTGGGGGGGCCTCCCTACGAGCAGTACTTC. Variable domain in full (rest from reference TRBV7-3 and TRBJ2-7): GAGVSQTPSNKVTEKGKYVELRCDPISGHTALYWYRQSLGQGPEFLIYFQGTGAADDSGLPNDRFFAVRPEGSVSTLKIQRTERGDSAVYLCASSLLGGPPYEQYFGPGTRLTVT.

The chain carries TRBV5-4 and TRBJ2-5; 8 nucleotides agree with TRBD2. The CDR3 sequence is 15 residues long. Trimming cost V 10 bases and J 3 bases; bases outside gene matches: 14. Per the germline V gene, CDR1 is SGHNT and CDR2 is YYREEE (reference sequence). The CDR3: CAARKGGGREETQYF. The CDR3 DNA reads TGTGCCGCTAGGAAAGGCGGGGGGAGGGAAGAGACCCAGTACTTC.

The CDR3 DNA follows: TGTGCCAGCAGCTTAGGGGCGGGGTATGCCTCCGGGGAGCTGTTTTTT. Amino acid sequence: CASSLGAGYASGELFF. The chain uses TRBV11-3 and TRBJ2-2; tentatively, D is TRBD2 (6 bases). This CDR3 is built from 16 residues. Deletions cut 1 base from V and 6 bases from J, with 15 bases between. The V gene's germline CDR1 is SGHNT and CDR2 YENEEA.

The V call is TRBV24-1, the J call TRBJ1-4; 8 bases map to TRBD1. This CDR3 is 14 amino acids long. Germline V gives CDR1 KGHDR, CDR2 SFDVKD. Trimming at V came to 7 bases and at J to 4 bases, leaving 4 bases not matched to a gene. CDR3 sequence reads: CATRQGAGNEKLFF. CDR3 bases: TGTGCCACCAGGCAGGGGGCAGGTAATGAAAAACTGTTTTTT.

V usage is TRBV7-8 and J usage is TRBJ2-2, with D unclear. V was trimmed by 0 bases and J by 0 bases, leaving 8 bases between them. This CDR3 contains 16 residues. Germline V gene data show CDR1 as SGHVS and CDR2 as FQNEAQ. The CDR3 DNA sequence: TGTGCCAGCAGCTTAGCGACACTCACGAACACCGGGGAGCTGTTTTTT. Amino acids: CASSLATLTNTGELFF.

The chain carries TRBV5-8 and TRBJ1-5; D is ambiguous. In germline, CDR1 is SGHTS, CDR2 YDEGEE. The ends were cut back, 6 bases at V and 3 bases at J, with 16 bases in the middle. The CDR3 sequence is 15 residues long. This chain's CDR3 is CASNYGRRANQPQHF. The DNA for the CDR3 is TGTGCCAGCAACTACGGACGAAGGGCCAATCAGCCCCAGCATTTT.

This clone was detected only a few times. J is TRBJ1-2 and V is TRBV28; possible D gene TRBD1, 5 bases. The CDR3 runs to 13 residues. Germline values: CDR1 MDHEN, CDR2 SYDVKM. The ends were cut back, 3 bases at V and 2 bases at J, with 7 bases in the middle. The CDR3 sequence: CASSLGQNYGYTF. CDR3 bases: TGTGCCAGCAGTTTGGGGCAGAACTATGGCTACACCTTC.